The present TCR beta chain was sequenced within a study of blood T cell repertoires in COVID-19. Study-wide context: Donors in the United States, Italy and Spain gave samples during acute or convalescent COVID-19. The analysed material was cDNA or gDNA that came from T cells, B-cell-depleted T cells, or PBMCs.

The V gene's germline CDR1 is SNHLY and CDR2 FYNNEI. The CDR3 loop spans 14 amino acids. V was cut by 3 bases and J by 10 bases, with 13 bases left in between. Original processing methods: Estimation of nucleated cell counts relied on the amplification of reference gene primers. Only in-frame clones appear in the TCRdb table, and some are missing; sequencing was by immunoSEQ multiplex PCR. The DNA gave D and trimming, while V, J and clone size come from that table. The table has about 80,000 clones, under 80% seen once; the top ten hold more than 35%. This clone was observed a handful of times. J is TRBJ1-6 and V is TRBV2, with D perhaps matching TRBD1 (6 bases). The TCR comes from a man aged 60 to 75 with COVID-19, enrolled during active disease. The sample consisted of peripheral blood. CDR3 nucleotides: TGTGCCAGCAGTGAGGCAGGGGAGAGGTCACCCCTCCACTTT. It yields the protein CASSEAGERSPLHF.